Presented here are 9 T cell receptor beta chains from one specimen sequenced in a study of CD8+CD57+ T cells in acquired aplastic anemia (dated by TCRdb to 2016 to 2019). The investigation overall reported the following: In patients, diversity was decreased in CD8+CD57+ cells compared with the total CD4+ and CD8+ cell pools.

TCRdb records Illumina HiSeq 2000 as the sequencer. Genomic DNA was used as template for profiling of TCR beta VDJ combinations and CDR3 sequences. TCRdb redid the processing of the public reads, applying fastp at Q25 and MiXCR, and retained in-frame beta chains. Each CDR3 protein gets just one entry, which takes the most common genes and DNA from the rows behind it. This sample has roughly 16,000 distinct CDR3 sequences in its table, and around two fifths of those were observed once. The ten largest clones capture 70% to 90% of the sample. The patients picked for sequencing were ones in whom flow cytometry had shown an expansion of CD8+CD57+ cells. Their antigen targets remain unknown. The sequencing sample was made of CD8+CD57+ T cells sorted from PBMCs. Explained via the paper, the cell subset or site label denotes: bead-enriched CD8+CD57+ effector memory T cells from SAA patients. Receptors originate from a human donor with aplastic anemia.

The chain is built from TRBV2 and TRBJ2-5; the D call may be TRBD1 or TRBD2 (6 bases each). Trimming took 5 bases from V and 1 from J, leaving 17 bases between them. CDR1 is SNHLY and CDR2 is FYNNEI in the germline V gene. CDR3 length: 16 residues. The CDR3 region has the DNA TGTGCCAGCAGTTCTGGACGGGGGCAAGGCCAAGAGACCCAGTACTTC. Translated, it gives CASSSGRGQGQETQYF.

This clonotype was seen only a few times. CDR3 amino acids: CASSLASEAFF. In nucleotides, the CDR3 is TGTGCCAGCAGCTTAGCAAGTGAAGCTTTCTTT. J is TRBJ1-1 and V is TRBV7-9, with D unclear. Deletions cut 0 bases from V and 7 bases from J, with 3 bases between. In germline, CDR1 is SEHNR, CDR2 FQNEAQ (reference sequence). CDR3 length: 11 amino acids. Combining the CDR3 with reference TRBV7-9 and TRBJ1-1 gives the whole variable domain DTGVSQNPRHKITKRGQNVTFRCDPISEHNRLYWYRQTLGQGPEFLTYFQNEAQLEKSRLLSDRFSAERPKGSFSTLEIQRTEQGDSAMYLCASSLASEAFFGQGTRLTVV.

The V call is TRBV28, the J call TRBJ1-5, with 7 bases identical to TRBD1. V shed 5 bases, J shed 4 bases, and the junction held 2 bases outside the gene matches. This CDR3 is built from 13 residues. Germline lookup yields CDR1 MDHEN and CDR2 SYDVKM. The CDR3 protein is CASSAGGNQPQHF. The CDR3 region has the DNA TGTGCCAGCAGTGCAGGGGGGAATCAGCCCCAGCATTTT.

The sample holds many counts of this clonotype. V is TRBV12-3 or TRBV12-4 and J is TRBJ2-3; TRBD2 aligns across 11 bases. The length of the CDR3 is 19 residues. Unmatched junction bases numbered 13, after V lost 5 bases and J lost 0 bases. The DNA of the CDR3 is TGTGCCAGCAGTCAAAAGTTACTAGCGGGGGCCCAAAGCACAGATACGCAGTATTTT. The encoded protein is CASSQKLLAGAQSTDTQYF.

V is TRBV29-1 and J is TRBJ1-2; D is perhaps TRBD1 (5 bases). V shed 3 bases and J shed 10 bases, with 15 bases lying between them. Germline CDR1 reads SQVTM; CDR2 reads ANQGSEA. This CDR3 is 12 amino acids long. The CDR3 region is CSVEAGSSDYTF. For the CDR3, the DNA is TGCAGCGTTGAGGCAGGGTCGTCCGACTACACCTTC.

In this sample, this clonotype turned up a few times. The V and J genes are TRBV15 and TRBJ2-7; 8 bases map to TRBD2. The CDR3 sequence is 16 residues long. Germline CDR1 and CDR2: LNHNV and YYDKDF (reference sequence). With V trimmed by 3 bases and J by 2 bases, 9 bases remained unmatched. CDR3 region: CATSSSPGGLTYEQYF. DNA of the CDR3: TGTGCCACCAGCAGCTCACCGGGAGGGCTTACCTACGAGCAGTACTTC.

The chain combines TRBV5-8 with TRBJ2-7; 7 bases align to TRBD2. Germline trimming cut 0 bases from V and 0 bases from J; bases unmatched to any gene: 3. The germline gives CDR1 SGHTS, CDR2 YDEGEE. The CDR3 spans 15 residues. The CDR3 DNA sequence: TGTGCCAGCAGCTTGGCAGCGGGAAGCTCCTACGAGCAGTACTTC. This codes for CASSLAAGSSYEQYF.

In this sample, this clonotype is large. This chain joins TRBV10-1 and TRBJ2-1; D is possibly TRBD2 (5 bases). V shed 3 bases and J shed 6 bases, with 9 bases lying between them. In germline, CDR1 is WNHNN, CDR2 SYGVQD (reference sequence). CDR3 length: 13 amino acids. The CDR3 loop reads CASSDSGTNEQFF. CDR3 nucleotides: TGCGCCAGCAGTGATTCGGGAACCAATGAGCAGTTCTTC.

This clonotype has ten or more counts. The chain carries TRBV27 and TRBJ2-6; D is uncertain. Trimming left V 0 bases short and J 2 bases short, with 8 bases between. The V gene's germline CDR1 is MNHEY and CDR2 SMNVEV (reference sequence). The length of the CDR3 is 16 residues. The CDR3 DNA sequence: TGTGCCAGCAGTTTATCTCCGGGCACTGGGGCCAACGTCCTGACTTTC. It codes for CASSLSPGTGANVLTF. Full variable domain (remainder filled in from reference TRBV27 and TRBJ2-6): EAQVTQNPRYLITVTGKKLTVTCSQNMNHEYMSWYRQDPGLGLRQIYYSMNVEVTDKGDVPEGYKVSRKEKRNFPLILESPSPNQTSLYFCASSLSPGTGANVLTFGAGSRLTVL.